The 7 T cell receptor beta chains presented below share a single source sample, sequenced in a study of shared T cell receptors in the human thymus. Assay used: immunoSEQ multiplex PCR; TCRdb lists only in-frame clones, some missing. The sample lists about 540,000 clones, more than 75% seen once, with around 0.012% in the top ten. The sample was also reused in another study, on human thymus T cells.

Specimen: thymocytes. These receptors came from a boy less than two years old with a congenital heart defect.

The chain links TRBV18 to TRBJ1-3; tentatively, D is TRBD1 (6 bases). Germline V gene data show CDR1 as KGHSH and CDR2 as LQKENI. Trimming pared 2 bases from V and 0 bases from J, leaving 8 bases between. The CDR3 totals 15 residues. For the CDR3, the DNA is TGTGCCAGCTCACCAGGACAGTACTCTGGAAACACCATATATTTT. Its translation: CASSPGQYSGNTIYF. Using reference TRBV18 and TRBJ1-3 for the parts outside the CDR3, the full variable domain is NAGVMQNPRHLVRRRGQEARLRCSPMKGHSHVYWYRQLPEEGLKFMVYLQKENIIDESGMPKERFSAEFPKEGPSILRIQQVVRGDSAAYFCASSPGQYSGNTIYFGEGSWLTVV.

The chain combines TRBV6-1 with TRBJ1-5, with D possibly matching TRBD1 (6 bases). Germline V gene sequence: CDR1 MNHNS, CDR2 SASEGT. This CDR3 comprises 12 residues. Trimming cost V 6 bases and J 8 bases, with 11 bases left between them. The chain's CDR3 is CASRQGGEPQHF. CDR3 DNA sequence: TGTGCCAGCAGACAGGGTGGAGAGCCCCAGCATTTT.

The chain employs TRBV6-5 and TRBJ1-2, with D possibly TRBD1 on 5 matching bases. Germline V lookup: CDR1 MNHEY, CDR2 SVGAGI. CDR3 length: 16 amino acids. V shed 0 bases and J shed 1 base, with 12 bases lying between them. The CDR3 bases are TGTGCCAGCAGTTACTCGTCGGGGGACGGTAACTATGGCTACACCTTC. It encodes CASSYSSGDGNYGYTF.

This clone was found once. V and J are TRBV30 and TRBJ2-3, with TRBD2 matching 7 bases. Germline CDR1 is GTSNPN and CDR2 is SVGIG (reference sequence). This CDR3 is built from 14 residues. V lost 2 bases to trimming and J lost 10 bases; unmatched junction nucleotides: 12. CDR3 in DNA: TGTGCCTGGAGTTCTGGACTAGTCGGGGGATCGCAGTATTTT. Translating it yields CAWSSGLVGGSQYF.

The chain has TRBV12-5 and TRBJ2-1; D gene uncertain. V was cut by 1 base and J by 2 bases, with 3 bases left in between. This CDR3 has 13 amino acids. Germline CDR1 and CDR2: LGHNT and FRNRAP. CDR3 protein: CASGLGAYNEQFF. The CDR3 DNA sequence: TGTGCTAGTGGTTTGGGCGCCTACAATGAGCAGTTCTTC.

The CDR3 region has the DNA TGTGCCAGCAGCTTTGACAGAAGCAAGACTGAAGCTTTCTTT. It encodes CASSFDRSKTEAFF. The genes are TRBV28 and TRBJ1-1; TRBD1 might be the D (5 bases). This CDR3 is built from 14 residues. V dropped 6 bases and J dropped 5 bases, with 16 bases sitting between them. Per the germline V gene, CDR1 is MDHEN and CDR2 is SYDVKM.

The V call is TRBV5-4, the J call TRBJ2-5; tentative D call: TRBD1 (5 bases). Per the germline V gene, CDR1 is SGHNT and CDR2 is YYREEE (reference sequence). The CDR3 sequence is 13 residues long. V was clipped by 4 bases and J by 6 bases, with 13 bases between them. CDR3 nucleotide sequence: TGTGCCAGCAGCCCTCAGGGCAGGAAGACCCAGTACTTC. This codes for CASSPQGRKTQYF.